A single sample gave rise to the 13 T cell receptor beta chains below, sequenced in a study of T-cell memory formation after mild COVID-19. One entry per CDR3 protein results from TCRdb running MiXCR on the 5' RACE reads. The top ten clones hold just over 8% of a sample with about 560,000 distinct CDR3 sequences, about 18% of them seen once. Source material: PBMCs or a T cell subset sorted from them (not recorded which). The receptors shown here come from an adult woman who had mild COVID-19 (a few samples of this study predate the infection). Cell type and time point are not known.

This clonotype was picked up a small number of times. The genes are TRBV18 and TRBJ2-2; TRBD1 matches at 9 bases. Germline assignment: CDR1 KGHSH and CDR2 LQKENI. There are 15 residues in the CDR3. Trimming cost V 2 bases and J 4 bases; bases outside gene matches: 2. This CDR3 is CASSPAQGATGELFF. CDR3 DNA sequence: TGTGCCAGCTCACCAGCACAGGGGGCCACCGGGGAGCTGTTTTTT.

CDR3 in DNA: TGTGCCAGCAGTGAAGCCCCGGACGGCCGGCCCCAGCATTTT. Protein product: CASSEAPDGRPQHF. The rearrangement joins TRBV6-1 to TRBJ1-5; D not certain. This CDR3 contains 14 residues. Germline V gives CDR1 MNHNS, CDR2 SASEGT. Trimming pared 0 bases from V and 9 bases from J, leaving 12 bases between.

The CDR3 nucleotides are TGTGCCACCAGCAGAGGGGCGGGCGGCGGCAGCTTCCAAGAGACCCAGTACTTC. Translated: CATSRGAGGGSFQETQYF. This chain uses TRBV15 with TRBJ2-5; possible D gene TRBD2, 5 bases. The CDR3 sequence is 18 residues long. Germline V gives CDR1 LNHNV, CDR2 YYDKDF (reference sequence). Trimming removed 1 base from V and 1 base from J, with 19 bases in between. The complete variable domain, with remaining parts taken from reference TRBV15 and TRBJ2-5, reads DAMVIQNPRYQVTQFGKPVTLSCSQTLNHNVMYWYQQKSSQAPKLLFHYYDKDFNNEADTPDNFQSRRPNTSFCFLDIRSPGLGDTAMYLCATSRGAGGGSFQETQYFGPGTRLLVL.

This clonotype was detected a few times. V is TRBV5-6 and J is TRBJ2-2, with 8 positions matching TRBD2. V shed 1 base and J 4 bases; nucleotides not matched to a gene: 3. Germline values: CDR1 SGHDT, CDR2 YYEEEE. The CDR3 is 15 amino acids. The CDR3 sequence: CASSLNGRATGELFF. Written as DNA, the CDR3 is TGTGCCAGCAGCTTGAACGGGAGGGCCACCGGGGAGCTGTTTTTT. Complete variable domain (other parts from reference TRBV5-6 and TRBJ2-2): DAGVTQSPTHLIKTRGQQVTLRCSPKSGHDTVSWYQQALGQGPQFIFQYYEEEERQRGNFPDRFSGHQFPNYSSELNVNALLLGDSALYLCASSLNGRATGELFFGEGSRLTVL.

This clonotype turned up a few times. The V gene is TRBV5-1, the J gene TRBJ2-7, with TRBD2 matching 10 bases. CDR1 SGHRS and CDR2 YFSETQ come from the germline V gene. The CDR3 totals 16 residues. Losses at the gene ends were 3 bases for V and 4 bases for J; bases not matched to a gene: 10. The CDR3 DNA reads TGCGCCAGCAGCTCCTCCTGGCAAGCGGGAGGGTACGAGCAGTACTTC. It is translated as CASSSSWQAGGYEQYF.

This clonotype was recorded a few times. The V and J genes are TRBV9 and TRBJ2-1; TRBD2 is a possible D gene (6 bases). Per the germline V gene, CDR1 is SGDLS and CDR2 is YYNGEE. The CDR3 totals 15 residues. The V and J ends lost 5 bases and 8 bases respectively, with 20 bases between them. CDR3 nucleotide sequence: TGTGCCAGCAGTAGTTCGCTAGCGCTTCAACATGAGCAGTTCTTC. This sequence encodes CASSSSLALQHEQFF.

This clonotype was detected many times. The J gene is TRBJ2-3, the V gene TRBV29-1; 9 positions match TRBD2. The CDR3 runs to 14 residues. The germline V gene has CDR1 SQVTM and CDR2 ANQGSEA. The V gene end was trimmed by 5 bases and the J gene end by 4 bases; junction bases not matched to a gene: 7. The CDR3 DNA sequence: TGCAGCGTTAATAGCGGGAGAGGTGCAGATACGCAGTATTTT. Protein sequence: CSVNSGRGADTQYF.

V and J are TRBV28 and TRBJ2-3; 8 bases agree with TRBD2. The CDR3 consists of 17 residues. The ends lost 9 bases at V and 0 bases at J; junction bases unmatched: 14. Germline lookup yields CDR1 MDHEN and CDR2 SYDVKM. CDR3 sequence: CASDGLAGLISTDTQYF. CDR3 coding DNA: TGTGCCAGTGACGGGCTAGCGGGCCTTATTAGCACAGATACGCAGTATTTT.

The chain is built from TRBV18 and TRBJ2-1, with a possible D match to TRBD1 (5 bases). Trimming shortened V by 0 bases and J by 3 bases, and 15 bases separated the two germline ends. The CDR3 length is 17 residues. CDR1 KGHSH and CDR2 LQKENI come from the germline V gene. This CDR3 reads CASSPPNRMVIYNEQFF. CDR3 coding DNA: TGTGCCAGCTCACCACCGAACAGGATGGTGATCTACAATGAGCAGTTCTTC.

This clonotype has just a few counts. The chain carries TRBV7-9 and TRBJ1-4; D gene ambiguous. Looked up from germline, CDR1 is SEHNR and CDR2 is FQNEAQ (reference sequence). This CDR3 region has 14 residues. V lost 3 bases to trimming and J lost 4 bases, with 9 bases between them. CDR3 in amino acids: CASSFSSSNEKLFF. The CDR3 region has the DNA TGTGCCAGCAGCTTTTCATCCAGTAATGAAAAACTGTTTTTT.

This clonotype has a handful of counts. The chain carries TRBV6-5 and TRBJ1-1; D might be TRBD1 (5 bases). Trimming removed 2 bases from V and 6 bases from J, with 10 bases in between. Germline CDR1 reads MNHEY; CDR2 reads SVGAGI. The CDR3 extends over 13 amino acids. CDR3 loop: CASSYGRGAEAFF. Here the CDR3 DNA reads TGTGCCAGCAGTTACGGGAGGGGCGCTGAAGCTTTCTTT.

This clonotype was detected only a few times. Here the CDR3 reads CASSAMAANYGYTF. The CDR3 bases are TGTGCCAGCAGCGCTATGGCGGCCAACTATGGCTACACCTTC. This chain connects TRBV7-8 to TRBJ1-2; no clear D. Germline loops: CDR1 SGHVS, CDR2 FQNEAQ. CDR3 length equals 14 residues. The germline V and J ends were trimmed by 5 bases and 2 bases, with 12 bases remaining between them.

The genes are TRBV24-1 and TRBJ2-3; 9 bases match TRBD2. Germline values: CDR1 KGHDR, CDR2 SFDVKD. V gave up 3 bases and J gave up 1 base; unmatched junction bases: 7. This CDR3 spans 17 amino acids. As DNA, the CDR3 is TGTGCCACCAGTGATGGATGGCGGGAGGGGGGCACAGATACGCAGTATTTT. Its protein is CATSDGWREGGTDTQYF.